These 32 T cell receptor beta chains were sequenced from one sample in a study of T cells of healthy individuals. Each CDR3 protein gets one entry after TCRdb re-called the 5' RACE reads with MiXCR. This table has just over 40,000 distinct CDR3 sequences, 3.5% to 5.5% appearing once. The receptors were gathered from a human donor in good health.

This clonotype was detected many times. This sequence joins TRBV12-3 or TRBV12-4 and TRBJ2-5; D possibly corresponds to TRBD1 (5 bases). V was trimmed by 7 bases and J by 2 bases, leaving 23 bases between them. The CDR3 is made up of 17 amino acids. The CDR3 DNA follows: TGTGCCAGCAACCTCCTTGCCCAACAGGCGCTTCAAGAGACCCAGTACTTC. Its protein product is CASNLLAQQALQETQYF.

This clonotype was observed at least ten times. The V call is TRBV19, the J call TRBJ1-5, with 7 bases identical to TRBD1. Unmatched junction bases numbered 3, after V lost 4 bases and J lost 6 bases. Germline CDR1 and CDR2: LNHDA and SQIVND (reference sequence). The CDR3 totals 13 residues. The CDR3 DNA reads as TGTGCCAGTAGTAAGGGGGCAAGTCAGCCCCAGCATTTT. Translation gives CASSKGASQPQHF.

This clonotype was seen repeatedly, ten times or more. The CDR3 reads CASRMAMGQESAQYF. The CDR3, as DNA: TGCGCCAGCAGAATGGCAATGGGACAGGAGTCGGCGCAGTACTTC. The genes are TRBV5-1 and TRBJ2-7, with 8 bases lining up with TRBD1. CDR1 and CDR2 from the germline V gene are SGHRS and YFSETQ. The length of the CDR3 is 15 residues. V trimming: 5 bases; J trimming: 9 bases; junction bases outside the gene matches: 16.

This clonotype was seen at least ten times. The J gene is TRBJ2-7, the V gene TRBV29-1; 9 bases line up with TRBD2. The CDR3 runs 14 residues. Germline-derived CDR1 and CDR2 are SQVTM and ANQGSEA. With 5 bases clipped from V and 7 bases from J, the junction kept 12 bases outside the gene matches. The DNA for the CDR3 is TGCAGCGTTCCCAGGGCGGGAGGGCCGGAAGAGCAGTACTTC. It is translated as CSVPRAGGPEEQYF.

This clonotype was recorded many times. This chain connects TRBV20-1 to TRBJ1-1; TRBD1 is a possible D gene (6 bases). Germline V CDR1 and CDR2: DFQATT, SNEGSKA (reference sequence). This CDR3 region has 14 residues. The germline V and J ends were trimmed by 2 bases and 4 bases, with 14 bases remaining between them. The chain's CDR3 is CSARTRGYGTEAFF. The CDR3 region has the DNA TGCAGTGCTAGAACCAGGGGATACGGCACTGAAGCTTTCTTT.

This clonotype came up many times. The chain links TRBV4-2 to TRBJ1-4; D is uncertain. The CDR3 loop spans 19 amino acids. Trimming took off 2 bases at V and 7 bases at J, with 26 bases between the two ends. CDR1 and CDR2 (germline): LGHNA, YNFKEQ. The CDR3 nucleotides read TGTGCCAGCAGCCAATTAATCCCCGGTTCGGGCCCGCGGATTGAAAAACTGTTTTTT. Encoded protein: CASSQLIPGSGPRIEKLFF.

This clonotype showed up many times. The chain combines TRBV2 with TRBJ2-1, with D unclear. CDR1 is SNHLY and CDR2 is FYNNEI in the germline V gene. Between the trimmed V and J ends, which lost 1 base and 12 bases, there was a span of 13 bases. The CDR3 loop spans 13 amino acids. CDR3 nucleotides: TGTGCCAGCAGTGAAGGCCCCCCGGCGGTGCAGTTCTTC. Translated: CASSEGPPAVQFF.

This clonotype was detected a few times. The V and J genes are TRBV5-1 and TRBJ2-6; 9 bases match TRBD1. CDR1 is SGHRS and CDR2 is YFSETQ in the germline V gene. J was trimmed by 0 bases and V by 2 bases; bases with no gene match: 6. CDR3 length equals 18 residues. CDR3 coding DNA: TGCGCCAGCAGCTTAATAGGACAGGGGAGCTCTGGGGCCAACGTCCTGACTTTC. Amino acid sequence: CASSLIGQGSSGANVLTF.

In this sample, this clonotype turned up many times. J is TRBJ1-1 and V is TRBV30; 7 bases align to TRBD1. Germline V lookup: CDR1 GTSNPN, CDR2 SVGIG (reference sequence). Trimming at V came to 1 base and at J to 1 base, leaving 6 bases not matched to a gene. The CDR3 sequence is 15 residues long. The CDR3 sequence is CAWSAGQLGNTEAFF. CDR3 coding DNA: TGTGCCTGGAGTGCGGGACAGCTGGGGAACACTGAAGCTTTCTTT.

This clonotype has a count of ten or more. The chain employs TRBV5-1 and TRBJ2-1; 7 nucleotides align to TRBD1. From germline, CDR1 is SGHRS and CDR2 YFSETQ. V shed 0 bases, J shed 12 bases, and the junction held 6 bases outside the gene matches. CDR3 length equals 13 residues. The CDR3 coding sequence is TGCGCCAGCAGCTTGGGACAGGGCCAGGGGCAGTTCTTC. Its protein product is CASSLGQGQGQFF.

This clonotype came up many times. CDR3 coding DNA: TGCGCCAGCCCGGGACACACCGGGGAGCTGTTTTTT. The encoded protein is CASPGHTGELFF. The chain recombines TRBV10-1 with TRBJ2-2, with D perhaps assigned TRBD1 or TRBD2 (5 bases each). Trimming left V 8 bases short and J 3 bases short, with 7 bases between. This CDR3 has 12 amino acids. CDR1 is WNHNN, CDR2 SYGVQD, per germline (reference sequence).

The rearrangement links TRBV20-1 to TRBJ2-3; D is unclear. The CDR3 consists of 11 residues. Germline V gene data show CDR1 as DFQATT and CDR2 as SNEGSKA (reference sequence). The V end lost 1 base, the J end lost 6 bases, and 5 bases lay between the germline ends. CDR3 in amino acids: CSARVLDTQYF. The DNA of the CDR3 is TGCAGTGCTAGAGTCTTGGATACGCAGTATTTT.

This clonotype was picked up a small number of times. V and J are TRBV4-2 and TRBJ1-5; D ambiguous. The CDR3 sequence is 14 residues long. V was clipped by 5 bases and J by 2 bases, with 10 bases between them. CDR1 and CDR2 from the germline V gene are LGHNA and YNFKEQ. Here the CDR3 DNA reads TGTGCCAGCAGCGGTGATGGGGGCAATCAGCCCCAGCATTTT. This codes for CASSGDGGNQPQHF.

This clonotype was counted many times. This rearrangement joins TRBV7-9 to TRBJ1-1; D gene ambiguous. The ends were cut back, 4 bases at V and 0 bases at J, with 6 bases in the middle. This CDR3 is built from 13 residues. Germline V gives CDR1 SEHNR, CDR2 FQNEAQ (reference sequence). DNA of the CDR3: TGTGCCAGCAGCTCAACGGTGAACACTGAAGCTTTCTTT. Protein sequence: CASSSTVNTEAFF.

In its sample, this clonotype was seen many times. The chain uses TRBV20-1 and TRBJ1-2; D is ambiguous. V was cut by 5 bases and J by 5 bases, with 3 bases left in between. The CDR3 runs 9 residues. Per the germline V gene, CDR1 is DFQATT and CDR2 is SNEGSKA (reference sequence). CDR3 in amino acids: CSASYGYTF. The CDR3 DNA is TGCAGTGCTTCTTATGGCTACACCTTC.

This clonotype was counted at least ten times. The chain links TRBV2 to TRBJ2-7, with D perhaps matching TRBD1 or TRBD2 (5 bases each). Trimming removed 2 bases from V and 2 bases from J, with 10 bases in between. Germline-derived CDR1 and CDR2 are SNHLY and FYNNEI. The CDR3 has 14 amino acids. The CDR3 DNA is TGTGCCAGCAGTGAACGTCAGGGAGCCTACGAGCAGTACTTC. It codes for CASSERQGAYEQYF.

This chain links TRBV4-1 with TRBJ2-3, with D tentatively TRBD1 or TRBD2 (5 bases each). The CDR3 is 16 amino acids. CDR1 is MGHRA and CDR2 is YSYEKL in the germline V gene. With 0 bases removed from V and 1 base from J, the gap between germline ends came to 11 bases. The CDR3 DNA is TGCGCCAGCAGCCAAGAATCCCGAGGGGGCACAGATACGCAGTATTTT. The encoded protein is CASSQESRGGTDTQYF.

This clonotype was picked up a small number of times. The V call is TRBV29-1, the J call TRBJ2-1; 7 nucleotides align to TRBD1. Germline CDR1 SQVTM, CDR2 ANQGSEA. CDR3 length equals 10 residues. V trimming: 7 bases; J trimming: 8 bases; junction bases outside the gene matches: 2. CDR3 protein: CSGQGYEQFF. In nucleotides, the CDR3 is TGCAGCGGACAGGGCTATGAGCAGTTCTTC.

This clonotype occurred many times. CDR3 amino acids: CASTPPRGKNTEAFF. CDR3 in DNA: TGTGCCAGCACCCCCCCCCGGGGGAAGAACACTGAAGCTTTCTTT. The chain carries TRBV6-5 and TRBJ1-1; weak D call: TRBD1 (5 bases). The CDR3 has 15 amino acids. Germline CDR1 is MNHEY and CDR2 is SVGAGI. V lost 7 bases to trimming and J lost 1 base, with 16 bases between them.

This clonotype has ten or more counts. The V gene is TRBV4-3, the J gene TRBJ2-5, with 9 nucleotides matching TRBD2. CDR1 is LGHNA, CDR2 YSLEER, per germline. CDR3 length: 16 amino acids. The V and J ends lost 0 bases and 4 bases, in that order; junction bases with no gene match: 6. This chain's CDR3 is CASSQEGSGSVETQYF. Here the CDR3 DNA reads TGCGCCAGCAGCCAAGAAGGTAGCGGGAGTGTAGAGACCCAGTACTTC.

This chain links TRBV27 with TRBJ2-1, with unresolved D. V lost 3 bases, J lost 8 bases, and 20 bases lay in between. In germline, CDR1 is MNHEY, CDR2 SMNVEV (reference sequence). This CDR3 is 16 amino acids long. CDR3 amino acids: CASSLNLGDPRDEQFF. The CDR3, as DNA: TGTGCCAGCAGTTTGAATTTGGGTGATCCCCGCGATGAGCAGTTCTTC.

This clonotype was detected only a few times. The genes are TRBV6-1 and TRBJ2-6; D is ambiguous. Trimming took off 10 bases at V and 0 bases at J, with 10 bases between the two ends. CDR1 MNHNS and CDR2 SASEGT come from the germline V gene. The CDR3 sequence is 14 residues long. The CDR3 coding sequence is TGTGCCATGAGACCGGACTCTGGGGCCAACGTCCTGACTTTC. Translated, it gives CAMRPDSGANVLTF.

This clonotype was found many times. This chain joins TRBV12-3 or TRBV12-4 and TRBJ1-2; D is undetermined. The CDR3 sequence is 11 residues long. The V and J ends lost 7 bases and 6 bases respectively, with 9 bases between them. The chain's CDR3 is CASMAEDGYTF. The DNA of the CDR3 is TGTGCCAGCATGGCAGAGGATGGCTACACCTTC.

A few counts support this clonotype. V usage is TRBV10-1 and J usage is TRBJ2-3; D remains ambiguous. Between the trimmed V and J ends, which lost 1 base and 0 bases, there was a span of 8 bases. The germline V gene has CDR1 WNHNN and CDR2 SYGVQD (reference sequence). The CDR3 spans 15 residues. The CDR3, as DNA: TGCGCCAGCAGTGAGTGGGGTATTAGCACAGATACGCAGTATTTT. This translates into CASSEWGISTDTQYF.

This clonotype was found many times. In DNA form, the CDR3 reads TGTGCCAGCAGCTACCCAGAGGGCGGGGGCCCTAGCACAGATACGCAGTATTTT. Protein sequence: CASSYPEGGGPSTDTQYF. The chain employs TRBV7-9 and TRBJ2-3, with D tentatively TRBD2 (7 bases). Germline V lookup: CDR1 SEHNR, CDR2 FQNEAQ (reference sequence). This CDR3 is built from 18 residues. The V end was cut by 4 bases, the J end by 0 bases, with 20 bases between.

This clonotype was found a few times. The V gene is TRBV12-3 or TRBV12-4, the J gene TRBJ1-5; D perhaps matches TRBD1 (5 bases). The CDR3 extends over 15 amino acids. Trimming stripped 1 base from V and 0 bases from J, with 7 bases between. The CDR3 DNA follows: TGTGCCAGCAGTTTAGGGGACGTTAGCAATCAGCCCCAGCATTTT. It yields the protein CASSLGDVSNQPQHF.

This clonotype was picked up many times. The CDR3 is CSVGGGFGAEAFF. DNA for the CDR3: TGCAGCGTCGGGGGGGGATTTGGTGCTGAAGCTTTCTTT. The rearrangement uses TRBV29-1 and TRBJ1-1; D might be TRBD1 (5 bases). Per germline, CDR1 SQVTM and CDR2 ANQGSEA. V was pared by 6 bases and J by 6 bases, with 17 bases between. The CDR3 is 13 residues long.

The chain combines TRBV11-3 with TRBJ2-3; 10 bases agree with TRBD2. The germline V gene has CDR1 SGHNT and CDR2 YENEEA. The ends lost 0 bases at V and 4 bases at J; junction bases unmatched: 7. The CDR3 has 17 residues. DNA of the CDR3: TGTGCCAGCAGCTTAGATGTCCTAGCGGGAGTACCAGATACGCAGTATTTT. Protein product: CASSLDVLAGVPDTQYF.

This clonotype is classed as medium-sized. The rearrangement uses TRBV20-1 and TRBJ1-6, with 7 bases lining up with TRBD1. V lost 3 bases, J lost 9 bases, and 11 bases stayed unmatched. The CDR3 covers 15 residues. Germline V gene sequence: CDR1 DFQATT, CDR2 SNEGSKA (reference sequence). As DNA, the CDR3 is TGCAGTGCTAGGATGGGGACAGCAGATAGTTCACCCCTCCACTTT. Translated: CSARMGTADSSPLHF.

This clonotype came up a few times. CDR3 protein: CATSREIAGGDEQFF. The CDR3 nucleotides read TGTGCCACCAGCAGAGAGATAGCGGGGGGAGATGAGCAGTTCTTC. The chain has TRBV15 and TRBJ2-1; 10 positions agree with TRBD2. The trim removed 0 bases at V and 8 bases at J, leaving 4 bases unmatched. The CDR3 covers 15 residues. Germline lookup yields CDR1 LNHNV and CDR2 YYDKDF (reference sequence).

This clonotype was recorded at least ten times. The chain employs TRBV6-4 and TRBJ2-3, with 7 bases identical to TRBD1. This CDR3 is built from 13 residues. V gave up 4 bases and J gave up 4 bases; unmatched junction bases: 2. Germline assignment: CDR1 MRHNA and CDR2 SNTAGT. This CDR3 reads CASSAGQPDTQYF. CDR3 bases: TGTGCCAGCAGTGCGGGACAGCCAGATACGCAGTATTTT.

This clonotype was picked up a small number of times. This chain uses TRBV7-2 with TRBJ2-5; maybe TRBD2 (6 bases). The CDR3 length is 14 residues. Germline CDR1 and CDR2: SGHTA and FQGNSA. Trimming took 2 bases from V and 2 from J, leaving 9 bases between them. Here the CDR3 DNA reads TGTGCCAGCAGCTTACGCGGGGCGCAAGAGACCCAGTACTTC. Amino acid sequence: CASSLRGAQETQYF.